The source of this TCR beta chain is a study of OX40 agonist ivuxolimab in advanced cancers. Libraries were prepared by immunoSEQ multiplex PCR; TCRdb keeps only in-frame clonotypes and omits some of them. The table has approximately 91,000 clones, around 87% seen once. Note on this clone: No antigen is known for it.

The study's findings and limits: Clonal expansion was among the lowest in partial responders at 0.1-3.0 mg/kg, especially CD8+.

The junction had 8 bases not matched to a gene; V was cut back by 0 bases and J by 2 bases. Germline CDR1 reads SGHAT; CDR2 reads FQNNGV. This CDR3 region has 17 residues. Sequenced here: CD4+ or CD8+ T cells sorted from blood, sampled in a trial of the OX40 agonist ivuxolimab. The source is an adult with an advanced solid tumor such as melanoma, head and neck, liver or kidney cancer. The chain couples TRBV11-2 to TRBJ2-7; 9 bases line up with TRBD1. CDR3 in amino acids: CASSLDAGQGRAYEQYF. DNA for the CDR3: TGTGCCAGCAGCTTAGATGCGGGACAGGGAAGGGCCTACGAGCAGTACTTC.